This is a list of T cell receptor beta chains from one sample in a study of blood T cells in healthy people across ages. TCRdb re-derived calls from the 5' RACE reads in MiXCR, one entry per CDR3 protein. The sample consists of more than 700,000 distinct CDR3 sequences, about 53% of them appearing once. Sequences were obtained from blood. The receptors were sampled from a man older than 75 in good health. CDR3s leave out the opening cysteine and the closing phenylalanine or tryptophan. Each record gives: CDR3 protein, V gene.

CDR3 protein: ASSDSTGRAYEQY
V gene: TRBV5-1

CDR3 protein: SVAGGDAYEQY
V gene: TRBV29-1

CDR3 protein: ASSGTGFEKLF
V gene: TRBV2

CDR3 protein: ASSLEPSGTEAF
V gene: TRBV5-1

CDR3 protein: ASSSVLVEQY
V gene: TRBV5-6

CDR3 protein: SVRLNNVLT
V gene: TRBV29-1

CDR3 protein: ASSYRDRDQETQY
V gene: TRBV28

CDR3 protein: ASSGDRGQPQH
V gene: TRBV28

CDR3 protein: ASSRTGGIGANVLT
V gene: TRBV12-3/TRBV12-4

CDR3 protein: SVEQGSDEQY
V gene: TRBV29-1

CDR3 protein: ASSRRSMGPRDEKLF
V gene: TRBV18

CDR3 protein: ASSLATGTGKETQY
V gene: TRBV5-1

CDR3 protein: ASRVISGSYSEQF
V gene: TRBV12-3/TRBV12-4

CDR3 protein: ASSNSNQPQH
V gene: TRBV6-6